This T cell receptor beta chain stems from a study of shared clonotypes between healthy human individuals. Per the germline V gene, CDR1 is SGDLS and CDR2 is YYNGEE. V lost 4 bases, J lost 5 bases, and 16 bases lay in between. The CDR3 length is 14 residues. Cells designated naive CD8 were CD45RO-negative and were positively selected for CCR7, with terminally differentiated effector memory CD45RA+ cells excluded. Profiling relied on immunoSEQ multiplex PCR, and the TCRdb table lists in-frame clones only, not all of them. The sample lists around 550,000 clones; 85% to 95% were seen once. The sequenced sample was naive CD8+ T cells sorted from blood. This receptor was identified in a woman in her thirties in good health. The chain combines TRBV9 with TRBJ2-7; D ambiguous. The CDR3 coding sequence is TGTGCCAGCAGCCACAGAGACCTGATTGACGAGCAGTACTTC. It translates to CASSHRDLIDEQYF.